The entry below describes one T cell receptor (beta chain). This clone was observed once. Its cognate antigen has yet to be identified. Base-call qualities are not available, and no considerably larger clone is one nucleotide away. The immunoSEQ Assay, a bias-controlled multiplex PCR, was used to amplify TCRbeta CDR3 regions from genomic DNA. On the study's bioinformatics: The number of nucleated cells in each sample was estimated from the amplification of reference gene primers within the assay. To quantify the absolute abundance of each unique TCRbeta CDR3 rearrangement, sequence reads were collapsed and filtered. For each sample, productive Simpson clonality was calculated as the square root of Simpson's diversity index over productive rearrangements. TCRdb's version of the immuneACCESS table is confined to in-frame rearrangements and falls short of the full clone set. An unresolved V gene accounts for under half of the shortfall where checked; the remainder is of unknown origin. V, J and clone size derive from that table, while D and trimming were established from the DNA sequence. Recorded for this sample are 80,000 to 90,000 clones; 65% to 90% of them occurred a single time. The ten most abundant clones make up 0.95% to 1.5% of the sample.

CDR1 SGHTA and CDR2 FQGNSA are derived from the germline V gene. Cut back by 1 base and 5 bases, the V and J ends lie 8 bases apart. The CDR3 holds 13 amino acids from the cysteine to the phenylalanine. Only the CDR3 DNA stays, 39 bases, in frame from base 1. The sample belongs to a study of blood T cell repertoires in COVID-19 (dated by TCRdb to 2020 to 2022). Turning to the overall study: The collaborator samples originated in the United States, Italy and Spain and spanned the acute and convalescent phases of COVID-19. Nearly every sample came with metadata listing a de-identified subject ID, COVID-19 status, age in years and sex. Where HLA class I and class II types were available, the types were taken from metadata supplied by the sample provider, not from assay-based typing. Deeply sampled blood TCRbeta repertoires from subjects exposed to, actively infected with, or recovered from COVID-19 were included in the dataset. The material from the prospective study consisted of cDNA or gDNA derived from T cells, B-cell-depleted T cells, or PBMCs. Samples came from the ongoing ImmuneRACE study (first 160 participants) plus 1,254 subjects from 6 global collaborators. The repertoires were released in a freely available public database meant as a resource for research on the immune response to SARS-CoV-2.

Collaborating institutions collected whole blood in K2EDTA tubes following their own protocols. For TCRbeta analysis, collaborators shipped samples as frozen whole blood, isolated PBMCs, or DNA extracted from either of those sample types. Study-level results and caveats: The amount of clinical and demographic metadata varied by source and participant and was provided uncurated.

The clonotype comes from a man older than 75 with active or convalescent COVID-19. The sample comprised peripheral blood. The receptor chain draws on TRBV7-2 and TRBJ1-1, with the D gene call left open. CDR3 loop: CASSLGGGTEAFF. In nucleotides, the sequence is TGTGCCAGCAGCTTAGGGGGAGGTACTGAAGCTTTCTTT.